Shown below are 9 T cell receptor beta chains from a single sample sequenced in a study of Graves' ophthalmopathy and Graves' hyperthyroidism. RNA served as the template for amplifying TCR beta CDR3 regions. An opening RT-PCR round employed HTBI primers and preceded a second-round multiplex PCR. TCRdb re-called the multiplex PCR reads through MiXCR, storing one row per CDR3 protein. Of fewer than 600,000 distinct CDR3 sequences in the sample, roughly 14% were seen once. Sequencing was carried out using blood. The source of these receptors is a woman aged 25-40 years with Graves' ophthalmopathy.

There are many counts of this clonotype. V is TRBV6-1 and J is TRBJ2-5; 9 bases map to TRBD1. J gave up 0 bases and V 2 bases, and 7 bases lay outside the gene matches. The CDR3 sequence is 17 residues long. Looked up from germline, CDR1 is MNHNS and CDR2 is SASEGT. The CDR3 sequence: CASSEPPGTGYQETQYF. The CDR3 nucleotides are TGTGCCAGCAGTGAACCCCCCGGGACAGGGTACCAAGAGACCCAGTACTTC.

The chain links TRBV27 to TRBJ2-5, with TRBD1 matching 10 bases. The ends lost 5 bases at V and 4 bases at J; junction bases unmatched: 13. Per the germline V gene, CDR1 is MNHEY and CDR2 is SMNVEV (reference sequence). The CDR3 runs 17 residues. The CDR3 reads CASSTGQGGWYGETQYF. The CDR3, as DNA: TGTGCCAGCAGTACCGGACAGGGGGGTTGGTATGGAGAGACCCAGTACTTC.

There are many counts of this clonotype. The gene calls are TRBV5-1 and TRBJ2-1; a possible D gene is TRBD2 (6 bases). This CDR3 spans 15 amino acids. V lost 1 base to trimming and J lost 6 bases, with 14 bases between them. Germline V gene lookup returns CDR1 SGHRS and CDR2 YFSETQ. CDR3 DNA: TGCGCCAGCAGCTTGCGGACGATGGGGGGCAATGAGCAGTTCTTC. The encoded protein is CASSLRTMGGNEQFF.

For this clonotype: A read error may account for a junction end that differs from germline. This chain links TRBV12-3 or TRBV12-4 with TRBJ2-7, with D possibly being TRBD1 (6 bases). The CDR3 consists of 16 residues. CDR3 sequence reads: CASSSTPGDQGYDQYF. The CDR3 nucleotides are TGTGCCAGCAGCTCGACCCCAGGGGATCAGGGCTACGATCAGTACTTC.

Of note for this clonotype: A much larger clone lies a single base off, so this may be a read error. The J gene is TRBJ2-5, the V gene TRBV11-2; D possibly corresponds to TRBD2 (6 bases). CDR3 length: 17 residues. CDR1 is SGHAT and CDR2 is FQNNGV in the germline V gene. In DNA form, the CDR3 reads TGTGCCAGCAGCTACTATAAAGGCAGGGAGGAGCAAGAGACCCGGTACTTC. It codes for CASSYYKGREEQETRYF.

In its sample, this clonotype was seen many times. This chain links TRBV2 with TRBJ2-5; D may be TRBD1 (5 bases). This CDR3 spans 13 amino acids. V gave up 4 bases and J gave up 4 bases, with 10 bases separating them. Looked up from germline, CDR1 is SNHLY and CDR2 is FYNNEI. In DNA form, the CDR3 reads TGTGCCAGCAGTGGGGGCAGGGTAGAGACCCAGTACTTC. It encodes CASSGGRVETQYF.

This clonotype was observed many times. Written as DNA, the CDR3 is TGTGCCAGCAGTTTAGGTTTGGGGGCCTTGACTGAAGCTTTCTTT. Translation: CASSLGLGALTEAFF. The gene calls are TRBV12-3 or TRBV12-4 and TRBJ1-1; tentative D call: TRBD1 (6 bases). This CDR3 comprises 15 residues. Trimming pared 1 base from V and 5 bases from J, leaving 14 bases between.

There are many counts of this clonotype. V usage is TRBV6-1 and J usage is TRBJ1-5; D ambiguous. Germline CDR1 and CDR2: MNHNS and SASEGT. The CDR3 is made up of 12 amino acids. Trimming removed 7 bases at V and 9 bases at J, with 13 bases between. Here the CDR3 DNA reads TGTGCCAGCACCGAGGAGGGCTCGCCCCAGCATTTT. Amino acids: CASTEEGSPQHF.

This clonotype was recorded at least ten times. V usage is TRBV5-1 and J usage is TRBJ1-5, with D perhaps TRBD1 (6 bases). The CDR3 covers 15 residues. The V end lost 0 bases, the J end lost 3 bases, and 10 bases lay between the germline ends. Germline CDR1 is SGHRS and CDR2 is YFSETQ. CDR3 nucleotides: TGCGCCAGCAGCTTGGACGGACAGCCCAATCAGCCCCAGCATTTT. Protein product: CASSLDGQPNQPQHF.